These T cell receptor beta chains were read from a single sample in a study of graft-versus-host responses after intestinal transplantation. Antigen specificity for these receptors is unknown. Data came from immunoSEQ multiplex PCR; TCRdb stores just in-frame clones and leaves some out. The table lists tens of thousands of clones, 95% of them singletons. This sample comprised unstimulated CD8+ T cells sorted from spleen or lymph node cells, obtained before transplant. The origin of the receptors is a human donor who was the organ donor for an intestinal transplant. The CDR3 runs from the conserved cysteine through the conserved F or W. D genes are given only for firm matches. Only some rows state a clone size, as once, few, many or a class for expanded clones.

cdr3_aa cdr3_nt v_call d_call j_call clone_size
CASSSRRGGSYEQYF TGTGCCAGCAGCTCTCGCAGGGGGGGCTCCTACGAGCAGTACTTC TRBV13 - TRBJ2-7 -
CASSLAAGYSPLHF TGTGCCAGCAGCTTAGCGGCGGGGTATTCACCCCTCCACTTT TRBV7-9 - TRBJ1-6 -
CASSPAPAYEQYF TGTGCCAGCAGCCCGGCTCCGGCCTACGAGCAGTACTTC TRBV5-6 - TRBJ2-7 -
CAWSPLPTDSGANVLTF TGTGCCTGGAGTCCCCTCCCGACGGACTCTGGGGCCAACGTCCTGACTTTC TRBV30 - TRBJ2-6 -
CAREGFGVTRETQYF TGTGCCAGAGAGGGCTTCGGGGTTACGCGAGAGACCCAGTACTTC TRBV2 - TRBJ2-5 -
CASSSDRDSTHEQYF TGTGCCAGCAGCTCAGACCGGGACAGTACCCACGAGCAGTACTTC TRBV7-9 TRBD1 TRBJ2-7 -
CASSDRFNTGELFF TGTGCCAGCAGTGACAGGTTCAACACCGGGGAGCTGTTTTTT TRBV2 - TRBJ2-2 -
CASSEWKNTEAFF TGTGCCAGCAGTGAGTGGAAGAACACTGAAGCTTTCTTT TRBV25-1 - TRBJ1-1 -
CASSPQTGVNSYEQYF TGTGCCAGCAGCCCTCAGACAGGGGTAAATTCCTACGAGCAGTACTTC TRBV5-4 TRBD1 TRBJ2-7 -
CASSLVSGYRGYTF TGTGCCAGCAGCTTAGTTTCAGGGTATCGTGGCTACACCTTC TRBV11-3 - TRBJ1-2 -
CASSLGQDINGYTF TGTGCCAGCAGCTTAGGACAGGACATAAATGGCTACACCTTC TRBV11-2 - TRBJ1-2 -
CASISPGGEAFF TGTGCCAGCATCTCTCCGGGGGGTGAAGCTTTCTTT TRBV7-3 - TRBJ1-1 -
CASSLVIRDVRTYNEQFF TGTGCCAGCAGCTTAGTAATACGGGACGTCAGAACCTACAATGAGCAGTTCTTC TRBV7-8 - TRBJ2-1 -
CSVVSRASTDTQYF TGCAGCGTTGTCTCCAGGGCTAGCACAGATACGCAGTATTTT TRBV29-1 - TRBJ2-3 -
CASSPYPGQGSEQYF TGTGCCAGCAGCCCCTACCCAGGACAGGGAAGTGAGCAGTACTTC TRBV7-3 TRBD1 TRBJ2-7 -
CASSVGEGAVEPQETQYF TGTGCCAGCAGCGTAGGCGAGGGGGCGGTTGAACCCCAAGAGACCCAGTACTTC TRBV9 TRBD1 TRBJ2-5 -
CASSPGQGPLYGYTF TGTGCCAGCAGCCCTGGACAGGGGCCACTCTATGGCTACACCTTC TRBV11-2 TRBD1 TRBJ1-2 -
CASSLDGTGWNEQFF TGTGCCAGCAGCTTAGACGGGACAGGGTGGAATGAGCAGTTCTTC TRBV11-2 TRBD1 TRBJ2-1 -
CASSDKNSYEQYF TGTGCCAGTAGTGATAAGAACTCCTACGAGCAGTACTTC TRBV19 - TRBJ2-7 -
CASSLSRPQKTTNYEQYF TGTGCCAGCAGTTTATCGAGGCCCCAAAAAACGACTAACTACGAGCAGTACTTC TRBV27 - TRBJ2-7 -
CASSLDRVHGYTF TGTGCCAGCAGCTTAGACAGGGTACACGGCTACACCTTC TRBV7-3 TRBD1 TRBJ1-2 -
CASSQDLGRGRNTEAFF TGCGCCAGCAGCCAAGATCTAGGCAGGGGGAGAAACACTGAAGCTTTCTTT TRBV4-1 TRBD1 TRBJ1-1 -
CASSQDRDLGVNEKLFF TGCGCCAGCAGCCAAGATAGGGATTTAGGAGTTAATGAAAAACTGTTTTTT TRBV4-3 - TRBJ1-4 -
CASSASGGTPFEQYF TGTGCCAGCAGCGCCAGCGGGGGGACCCCTTTCGAGCAGTACTTC TRBV13 TRBD2 TRBJ2-7 -
CASSQVTGGQTEAFF TGTGCCAGCAGCCAAGTAACGGGGGGCCAAACTGAAGCTTTCTTT TRBV4-2 - TRBJ1-1 -
CASSRTPGQGITDTQYF TGTGCCAGCAGCCGTACCCCGGGACAGGGGATCACAGATACGCAGTATTTT TRBV28 TRBD1 TRBJ2-3 -
CASSWTSGGYEQYF TGTGCCAGCAGCTGGACTAGCGGGGGCTACGAGCAGTACTTC TRBV7-6 TRBD2 TRBJ2-7 once
CASSGDAGGGDTEAFF TGTGCCAGCAGTGGTGATGCGGGCGGGGGGGACACTGAAGCTTTCTTT TRBV6-1 - TRBJ1-1 -